The rows below give T cell receptor beta chains drawn from one sample of a study of blood T cells in healthy people across ages. Using its own MiXCR run on the 5' RACE reads, TCRdb lists one record per CDR3 protein. Here the sample spans a few hundred thousand distinct CDR3 sequences, 27% being singletons. What was sequenced was blood. These receptors all come from a woman in her 70s in good health. The CDR3 runs from the conserved cysteine through the conserved F or W. A D gene is named only where the DNA matches it firmly. A clone size is listed for some rows: how often the clone was seen (once, few, many), or a class if it is expanded.

j_call clone_size v_call d_call cdr3_aa cdr3_nt
TRBJ1-4 - TRBV10-3 TRBD1 CATSRDRGREKLFF TGTGCCACCAGCCGGGACAGGGGGCGAGAAAAACTGTTTTTT
TRBJ1-4 - TRBV7-2 TRBD1 CASSSSAGTVKLFF TGTGCCAGCAGCTCCTCCGCCGGGACAGTCAAACTGTTTTTT
TRBJ2-1 few TRBV15 - CATGQSSYNEQFF TGTGCCACCGGACAAAGCTCCTACAATGAGCAGTTCTTC
TRBJ2-5 - TRBV29-1 - CSVIQGGLETQYF TGCAGCGTCATACAGGGAGGTCTGGAGACCCAGTACTTC
TRBJ1-5 few TRBV7-8 - CASSLVLGRHNQPQHF TGTGCCAGCAGCTTAGTACTCGGGCGTCACAATCAGCCCCAGCATTTT
TRBJ2-5 - TRBV18 - CAGSPHRFPQETQYF TGTGCCGGCTCACCACACCGATTCCCTCAAGAGACCCAGTACTTC
TRBJ2-5 - TRBV5-1 TRBD2 CASALAGGAETQYF TGCGCCAGCGCCCTAGCGGGGGGCGCAGAGACCCAGTACTTC
TRBJ2-1 few TRBV20-1 - CSARDRRGNNEQFF TGCAGTGCTAGAGATAGACGGGGGAACAATGAGCAGTTCTTC
TRBJ1-1 - TRBV20-1 TRBD1 CSARAADRGDTEAFF TGCAGTGCTAGAGCCGCCGACAGGGGAGACACTGAAGCTTTCTTT
TRBJ1-5 few TRBV19 - CASSKGRDGGNQPQHF TGTGCCAGTAGTAAAGGACGGGATGGAGGCAATCAGCCCCAGCATTTT
TRBJ2-1 - TRBV14 TRBD1 CASSRGTGGSYNEQFF TGTGCCAGCAGCCGAGGGACAGGGGGCTCCTACAATGAGCAGTTCTTC
TRBJ1-2 few TRBV14 - CASSAESDIGGYTF TGTGCCAGCAGCGCGGAGAGCGATATTGGAGGCTACACCTTC
TRBJ2-1 - TRBV24-1 - CATSVIGDEQFF TGTGCCACCAGTGTTATAGGGGATGAGCAGTTCTTC
TRBJ2-3 - TRBV12-3/TRBV12-4 - CASSVHRDRTDTQYF TGTGCCAGCAGTGTCCATCGGGACCGCACAGATACGCAGTATTTT
TRBJ2-5 - TRBV7-9 TRBD1 CASSSTGTPKETQYF TGTGCCAGCAGCTCGACAGGGACCCCCAAAGAGACCCAGTACTTC
TRBJ2-3 - TRBV9 - CASSVTVADTQYF TGTGCCAGCAGCGTCACTGTTGCAGATACGCAGTATTTT
TRBJ1-4 - TRBV20-1 TRBD1 CSANRDSHEKLFF TGCAGTGCAAACCGGGACAGTCATGAAAAACTGTTTTTT
TRBJ1-2 - TRBV5-1 - CASLDTDGTNYGYTF TGCGCCAGCCTGGATACGGACGGAACTAACTATGGCTACACCTTC
TRBJ2-2 - TRBV7-8 TRBD2 CASSDTGGQNTGELFF TGTGCCAGCAGCGATACGGGGGGGCAAAACACCGGGGAGCTGTTTTTT
TRBJ2-3 few TRBV4-3 - CASSQVPWTDGPTDTQYF TGCGCCAGCAGCCAAGTCCCCTGGACGGATGGACCCACAGATACGCAGTATTTT
TRBJ2-7 - TRBV20-1 - CSALLRGTLYEQYF TGCAGTGCTCTTCTTAGGGGGACGCTCTACGAGCAGTACTTC
TRBJ2-3 - TRBV4-2 - CASSQVPGGLTDTQYF TGTGCCAGCAGCCAAGTCCCGGGGGGCTTGACAGATACGCAGTATTTT
TRBJ1-3 many TRBV20-1 TRBD1 CSARQGGTIYF TGCAGTGCGAGACAGGGGGGCACCATATATTTT
TRBJ1-1 - TRBV11-2 - CASSLRYTEAFF TGTGCCAGCAGCTTAAGATACACTGAAGCTTTCTTT
TRBJ2-5 many TRBV12-3/TRBV12-4 - CASRVGTGRETQYF TGTGCCAGCAGAGTCGGGACTGGGAGGGAGACCCAGTACTTC
TRBJ2-7 - TRBV4-3 - CASSQDRDLGYEQYF TGCGCCAGCAGCCAAGATCGAGACTTGGGCTACGAGCAGTACTTC
TRBJ1-3 - TRBV2 - CASSGTPGNTIYF TGTGCCAGCAGTGGCACACCCGGAAACACCATATATTTT
TRBJ1-1 - TRBV2 - CASTGGLNTEAFF TGTGCCAGCACGGGCGGGCTGAACACTGAAGCCTTCTTT
TRBJ2-1 - TRBV20-1 - CSARPRLNPSYNEQFF TGCAGTGCTAGACCAAGACTTAATCCCTCCTACAATGAGCAGTTCTTC
TRBJ1-2 few TRBV7-9 TRBD1 CASSSRDRVHYGYTF TGTGCCAGCAGCTCCCGGGACAGGGTTCACTATGGCTACACCTTC
TRBJ2-5 few TRBV3-1 - CASSRGAWETQYF TGTGCCAGCAGCCGGGGTGCCTGGGAGACCCAGTACTTC
TRBJ2-2 few TRBV11-3 TRBD1 CASNRGVPANTGELFF TGTGCCAGCAACAGGGGGGTCCCCGCGAACACCGGGGAGCTGTTTTTT
TRBJ1-3 - TRBV3-1 - CASSDGQGNTIYF TGTGCCAGCAGCGATGGACAGGGAAACACCATATATTTT
TRBJ2-3 - TRBV29-1 - CSVDREETDTQYF TGCAGCGTTGATAGGGAAGAGACAGATACGCAGTATTTT
TRBJ2-3 - TRBV5-1 TRBD2 CASSIGLAESTDTQYF TGCGCCAGCAGCATCGGACTAGCGGAAAGCACAGATACGCAGTATTTT
TRBJ2-3 - TRBV9 - CASSVGPTPPTDTQYF TGTGCCAGCAGCGTAGGACCCACCCCTCCCACAGATACGCAGTATTTT
TRBJ2-3 few TRBV4-2 TRBD2 CASSQGHSGGGTDTQYF TGTGCCAGCAGCCAAGGTCATAGCGGGGGTGGCACAGATACGCAGTATTTT
TRBJ1-2 - TRBV6-6 TRBD1 CASILTGVSNYGYTF TGTGCCAGCATCTTAACAGGGGTTTCTAACTATGGCTACACCTTC
TRBJ1-2 - TRBV12-3/TRBV12-4 - CASRKQGSYGYTF TGTGCCAGCAGGAAACAGGGTTCCTATGGCTACACCTTC
TRBJ1-3 - TRBV5-1 - CASSLDREGFSGNTIYF TGCGCCAGCAGCTTGGACAGGGAGGGATTCTCTGGAAACACCATATATTTT
TRBJ1-1 - TRBV4-3 - CASSQANRGAEAFF TGCGCCAGCAGCCAAGCGAACCGGGGCGCTGAAGCTTTCTTT
TRBJ2-7 few TRBV6-5 TRBD1 CASSYSDRGTYEQYF TGTGCCAGCAGTTACTCGGACAGGGGTACCTACGAGCAGTACTTC
TRBJ1-1 few TRBV6-2/TRBV6-3 - CASSYVRAKVLNTEAFF TGTGCCAGCAGTTACGTGCGGGCAAAAGTCCTGAACACTGAAGCTTTCTTT
TRBJ1-6 - TRBV10-3 - CAISESGGSPLHF TGTGCCATCAGTGAGTCGGGGGGTTCACCCCTCCACTTT
TRBJ1-1 - TRBV6-2/TRBV6-3 - CATPSRDTEAFF TGTGCCACCCCAAGCCGGGACACTGAAGCTTTCTTT
TRBJ2-1 many TRBV5-1 - CASSPAGYNEQFF TGCGCCAGCAGCCCGGCAGGGTACAATGAGCAGTTCTTC